The 20 T cell receptor beta chains listed next were all sequenced from one sample in a study of cytomegalovirus exposure and HLA in healthy donors. The PCR contained 60 Vbeta and 13 Jbeta primers. The repertoire was sequenced with immunoSEQ multiplex PCR; TCRdb's copy has only in-frame clones and lacks some. Of about 150,000 clones in the sample, more than 70% were seen once. The sample comprised PBMCs. The receptor set was obtained from a male donor in good health and CMV-seronegative.

This clone was seen only a few times. The chain recombines TRBV7-3 with TRBJ2-1; 12 positions agree with TRBD2. V shed 4 bases, J shed 7 bases, and the junction held 8 bases outside the gene matches. The CDR3 runs 16 residues. Germline V lookup: CDR1 SGHTA, CDR2 FQGTGA. The chain's CDR3 is CASSSTASGGVNEQFF. CDR3 DNA sequence: TGTGCCAGCAGCTCGACAGCTAGCGGGGGGGTAAATGAGCAGTTCTTC.

In the case of this clone: Different DNA sequences within this sample yield the same CDR3. The CDR3 here is CASSLGGYSNQPQHF. The CDR3 region has the DNA TGCGCCAGCAGCTTGGGAGGTTATAGCAATCAGCCCCAGCATTTT. V gene TRBV5-1 combines with J gene TRBJ1-5; D remains ambiguous. CDR3 length: 15 amino acids. Trimming took off 0 bases at V and 0 bases at J, with 7 bases between the two ends. From germline, CDR1 is SGHRS and CDR2 YFSETQ. Using reference TRBV5-1 and TRBJ1-5 for the parts outside the CDR3, the full variable domain is KAGVTQTPRYLIKTRGQQVTLSCSPISGHRSVSWYQQTPGQGLQFLFEYFSETQRNKGNFPGRFSGRQFSNSRSEMNVSTLELGDSALYLCASSLGGYSNQPQHFGDGTRLSIL.

The chain joins TRBV28 to TRBJ2-3; 13 nucleotides line up with TRBD2. V dropped 6 bases and J dropped 4; count of bases not matched to a gene: 13. This CDR3 is 18 amino acids long. Germline CDR1 and CDR2: MDHEN and SYDVKM. The CDR3 spells CASSPPRLAGGGSDTQYF. The CDR3 coding sequence is TGTGCCAGCAGCCCTCCCAGACTAGCGGGGGGAGGGTCAGATACGCAGTATTTT.

The chain employs TRBV2 and TRBJ2-6; D is undetermined. The V gene lost 4 bases and the J gene lost 0 bases, with 22 bases spanning the gap. Germline-derived CDR1 and CDR2 are SNHLY and FYNNEI. The CDR3 runs 20 residues. CDR3 region: CASSVPNPPEMSSGANVLTF. The CDR3 bases are TGTGCCAGCAGTGTACCTAATCCCCCGGAGATGAGCTCTGGGGCCAACGTCCTGACTTTC.

The rearrangement uses TRBV4-2 and TRBJ1-5; D not certain. The CDR3 has 17 amino acids. The ends were cut back, 0 bases at V and 1 base at J, with 13 bases in the middle. Germline CDR1 reads LGHNA; CDR2 reads YNFKEQ. This CDR3 reads CASSQEVGELSNQPQHF. Here the CDR3 DNA reads TGTGCCAGCAGCCAAGAGGTCGGAGAGCTAAGCAATCAGCCCCAGCATTTT.

J is TRBJ1-5 and V is TRBV5-5; 9 bases align to TRBD1. CDR3 length equals 15 residues. After removal of 0 bases from V and 3 bases from J, the junction contained 1 base not matched to a gene. Germline CDR1 is SGHKS and CDR2 is YYEKEE (reference sequence). CDR3 amino acids: CASSLGDRDNQPQHF. CDR3 in DNA: TGTGCCAGCAGCTTGGGGGACAGGGACAATCAGCCCCAGCATTTT.

The V call is TRBV9, the J call TRBJ2-3, with 9 bases fitting TRBD1. The CDR3 extends over 17 amino acids. Looked up from germline, CDR1 is SGDLS and CDR2 is YYNGEE. V was pared by 2 bases and J by 2 bases, with 9 bases of the junction left unmatched. The CDR3, as DNA: TGTGCCAGCAGCGTTGCCTCCGGGACAGGGCCCACAGATACGCAGTATTTT. This gives the protein CASSVASGTGPTDTQYF.

The chain has TRBV19 and TRBJ2-7; D might be TRBD1 (5 bases). CDR1 is LNHDA, CDR2 SQIVND, per germline (reference sequence). V lost 6 bases and J 1 base, leaving 16 bases between the germline ends. This CDR3 comprises 15 residues. The CDR3 sequence is CASSPRAGRSYEQYF. CDR3 nucleotide sequence: TGTGCCAGTAGCCCCAGGGCCGGTCGATCCTACGAGCAGTACTTC.

This clone was observed a few times. The chain recombines TRBV5-6 with TRBJ2-5, with D possibly being TRBD1 (5 bases). The DNA end is more similar to TRBJ2-7, so the J call may be wrong. Germline lookup yields CDR1 SGHDT and CDR2 YYEEEE. CDR3 size: 14 residues. CDR3 in DNA: TGTGCCAGCAGCTTGGGAAGGGGAAACTACGAGCAGTACTTC. The encoded protein is CASSLGRGNYEQYF.

The sample holds a few counts of this clone. The CDR3 DNA follows: TGTGCCAGCAGCTTAGTCGGGCAGGGGGCGTATAATTCACCCCTCCACTTT. Protein: CASSLVGQGAYNSPLHF. The genes are TRBV7-2 and TRBJ1-6; 8 positions agree with TRBD1. J was trimmed by 4 bases and V by 1 base; bases with no gene match: 6. Germline values: CDR1 SGHTA, CDR2 FQGNSA. The CDR3 covers 17 residues.

The chain recombines TRBV5-8 with TRBJ1-1; TRBD1 agrees at 9 bases. Germline V gene lookup returns CDR1 SGHTS and CDR2 YDEGEE. J was trimmed by 3 bases and V by 3 bases; bases with no gene match: 6. This CDR3 is 15 amino acids long. This chain's CDR3 is CASSWTGERYTEAFF. DNA of the CDR3: TGTGCCAGCAGCTGGACAGGGGAAAGGTACACTGAAGCTTTCTTT.

V gene TRBV7-9 combines with J gene TRBJ2-7; no clear D. The CDR3 consists of 13 residues. Trimming left V 11 bases short and J 0 bases short, with 14 bases between. Germline-derived CDR1 and CDR2 are SEHNR and FQNEAQ (reference sequence). The CDR3 spells CAGKARSSYEQYF. The DNA of the CDR3 is TGTGCCGGCAAGGCCAGGTCCTCCTACGAGCAGTACTTC.

This chain uses TRBV5-1 with TRBJ2-1, with 9 nucleotides matching TRBD2. CDR3 length equals 16 residues. Looked up from germline, CDR1 is SGHRS and CDR2 is YFSETQ. With 1 base clipped from V and 4 bases from J, the junction kept 6 bases outside the gene matches. CDR3 DNA sequence: TGCGCCAGCAGCTTGACCGGGACTAGCAGATACAATGAGCAGTTCTTC. Protein: CASSLTGTSRYNEQFF.

This chain connects TRBV18 to TRBJ1-5; 9 nucleotides match TRBD1. CDR3 size: 15 residues. The trim removed 4 bases at V and 6 bases at J, leaving 7 bases unmatched. CDR1 is KGHSH, CDR2 LQKENI, per germline. CDR3 loop: CASSRDRVGLQPQHF. The CDR3 DNA is TGTGCCAGCTCACGGGACAGGGTTGGGCTTCAGCCCCAGCATTTT. Using reference TRBV18 and TRBJ1-5 for the parts outside the CDR3, the full variable domain is NAGVMQNPRHLVRRRGQEARLRCSPMKGHSHVYWYRQLPEEGLKFMVYLQKENIIDESGMPKERFSAEFPKEGPSILRIQQVVRGDSAAYFCASSRDRVGLQPQHFGDGTRLSIL.

The chain joins TRBV5-6 to TRBJ2-1; 14 bases map to TRBD2. Germline V lookup: CDR1 SGHDT, CDR2 YYEEEE. The CDR3 sequence is 15 residues long. The V and J ends lost 2 bases and 9 bases, in that order; junction bases with no gene match: 4. The CDR3 coding sequence is TGTGCCAGCAGCTTCGGACTAGCGGGGGGCATTGAGCAGTTCTTC. Its translation is CASSFGLAGGIEQFF. Combining the CDR3 with reference TRBV5-6 and TRBJ2-1 gives the whole variable domain DAGVTQSPTHLIKTRGQQVTLRCSPKSGHDTVSWYQQALGQGPQFIFQYYEEEERQRGNFPDRFSGHQFPNYSSELNVNALLLGDSALYLCASSFGLAGGIEQFFGPGTRLTVL.

CDR3 in DNA: TGTGCCAGCCGCGTCTTGACCTACGAGCAGTACTTC. It translates to CASRVLTYEQYF. The chain is built from TRBV13 and TRBJ2-7, with D unclear. Germline V CDR1 and CDR2: PRHDT, FYEKMQ (reference sequence). The CDR3 is 12 residues long. Trimming took off 8 bases at V and 2 bases at J, with 10 bases between the two ends.

The gene calls are TRBV19 and TRBJ2-7, with a weak D call TRBD2 (6 bases). This CDR3 is 14 amino acids long. V lost 5 bases and J lost 5, with 16 bases in between. From germline, CDR1 is LNHDA and CDR2 SQIVND (reference sequence). CDR3 in DNA: TGTGCCAGTAGTCCCCGGGGGAGAAGCCACGAGCAGTACTTC. Its translation: CASSPRGRSHEQYF.

This clone came up a few times. The CDR3 here is CASSSEGGPRGGDYGYTF. The CDR3 DNA reads as TGTGCCAGCAGTTCCGAAGGGGGACCGCGCGGTGGGGACTATGGCTACACCTTC. V is TRBV28 and J is TRBJ1-2, with D possibly matching TRBD1 (6 bases). Trimming removed 4 bases from V and 3 bases from J, with 24 bases in between. The CDR3 covers 18 residues. CDR1 MDHEN and CDR2 SYDVKM come from the germline V gene.

The J gene is TRBJ1-1, the V gene TRBV5-1, with 9 bases fitting TRBD1. Germline trimming cut 4 bases from V and 5 bases from J; bases unmatched to any gene: 6. The CDR3 length is 14 residues. Germline lookup yields CDR1 SGHRS and CDR2 YFSETQ. The CDR3 DNA is TGCGCCAGCAGCCGGGGGACAGGGTTAACTGAAGCTTTCTTT. Residues: CASSRGTGLTEAFF.

This clone turned up a few times. This chain uses TRBV7-2 with TRBJ2-1; unclear D gene. Trimming took 4 bases from V and 4 from J, leaving 5 bases between them. This CDR3 spans 12 amino acids. CDR1 is SGHTA and CDR2 is FQGNSA in the germline V gene. The CDR3 DNA reads TGTGCCAGCAGCTCCCCGTACAATGAGCAGTTCTTC. Translating gives CASSSPYNEQFF.